This TCR beta chain emerged from a study of tumor-infiltrating lymphocytes in primary liver carcinoma. The overall study: Samples returned roughly 3.5 to 7.5 million productive TCRbeta reads each. Read depth did not differ significantly between tissue types.

A primer matching the constant region was used to make TCR beta cDNA from 450 to 550 ng of total RNA. Three nested multiplex PCR rounds, a slightly modified ARM-PCR method, built the TCR beta libraries. Running roughly 10 cycles apiece, the first two PCR rounds relied on TRBV1-TRBV30 forward primers together with a C-beta reverse primer. TCRdb passed the multiplex PCR reads through MiXCR, listing each CDR3 protein once. The sample comprises around 81,000 distinct CDR3 sequences, 70% to 75% of which are singletons, and roughly 13% rests with the top ten. In the case of this clonotype: At one boundary the junction diverges from the germline segment, which might be a read error.

Germline assignment: CDR1 SQVTM and CDR2 ANQGSEA. This CDR3 contains 14 residues. The source material, 20-30 mg of unsorted bulk tissue, was used to co-extract RNA and DNA. This clonotype originated in an older woman with primary liver carcinoma and hepatitis B virus infection. The chain carries TRBV29-1 and TRBJ2-3, with D perhaps matching TRBD2 (5 bases). The sample taken for sequencing was liver tumor tissue from sampling region 4. As to subset: tumor region T4, right-lateral pole. The CDR3 nucleotides read TGCAGCGTTTCCGGGATTAGCGACACAGATAAGCAGTATTTT. Its translation: CSVSGISDTDKQYF.